The 26 T cell receptor beta chains below were found in one sample sequenced in a study of beta chain features in type 1 diabetes. Notes on the study in general: In all four CD4+ subsets, TCRB CDR3 length was significantly, moderately reduced in type 1 diabetes.

Their antigens remain unidentified. Sequencing targeted expressed TCRB transcripts, as all isolated RNA had been reverse transcribed. Measured with immunoSEQ multiplex PCR; TCRdb has only the in-frame clones, and not every one. Of approximately 600,000 clones listed, roughly 12% were seen once; the top ten hold 0.095% to 0.15%. Sequencing was performed on naive CD4+ T cells from blood. These receptors all come from a man between 25 and 39 years old with type 1 diabetes.

V usage is TRBV11-3 and J usage is TRBJ2-4; D is possibly TRBD1 (5 bases). Germline lookup yields CDR1 SGHNT and CDR2 YENEEA. CDR3 length: 16 amino acids. The V end was cut by 1 base, the J end by 0 bases, with 10 bases between. CDR3 coding DNA: TGTGCCAGCAGCTTAGGGTTAGGGGAAGCCAAAAACATTCAGTACTTC. Translating gives CASSLGLGEAKNIQYF.

The CDR3: CASSARTGNSPLHF. The CDR3 DNA sequence: TGCGCCAGCAGCGCCAGGACGGGGAATTCACCCCTCCACTTT. The genes are TRBV5-1 and TRBJ1-6; D remains unclear. The CDR3 consists of 14 residues. With 4 bases removed from V and 7 bases from J, the gap between germline ends came to 12 bases. Germline V CDR1 and CDR2: SGHRS, YFSETQ. The full variable domain, with the rest looked up from reference TRBV5-1 and TRBJ1-6, is KAGVTQTPRYLIKTRGQQVTLSCSPISGHRSVSWYQQTPGQGLQFLFEYFSETQRNKGNFPGRFSGRQFSNSRSEMNVSTLELGDSALYLCASSARTGNSPLHFGNGTRLTVT.

This clone was seen a few times. The chain is built from TRBV7-9 and TRBJ2-1; 13 positions agree with TRBD2. Germline CDR1 SEHNR, CDR2 FQNEAQ (reference sequence). The ends lost 5 bases at V and 8 bases at J; junction bases unmatched: 9. This CDR3 spans 16 amino acids. CDR3 loop: CASSQLGLAGPHEQFF. CDR3 sequence (DNA): TGTGCCAGCAGCCAACTGGGACTAGCGGGGCCCCATGAGCAGTTCTTC.

The chain uses TRBV11-1 and TRBJ1-1; a weak D match, TRBD1 (6 bases). The V end lost 3 bases, the J end lost 8 bases, and 7 bases lay between the germline ends. The CDR3 spans 11 residues. CDR1 is SGHAT and CDR2 is FQDESV in the germline V gene (reference sequence). This CDR3 is CASSFTGEAFF. The CDR3, as DNA: TGTGCCAGCAGCTTTACAGGGGAAGCTTTCTTT.

This chain connects TRBV5-1 to TRBJ1-5; a possible D gene is TRBD1 (5 bases). CDR1 is SGHRS, CDR2 YFSETQ, per germline. This CDR3 has 15 amino acids. With 0 bases removed from V and 3 bases from J, the gap between germline ends came to 10 bases. The CDR3: CASSLGDGNNQPQHF. In nucleotides, the CDR3 is TGCGCCAGCAGCTTGGGGGACGGAAACAATCAGCCCCAGCATTTT.

CDR3 nucleotide sequence: TGCGCCAGCAGCCATCACAGGGACTACGAGCAGTACTTC. Translating gives CASSHHRDYEQYF. The V gene is TRBV4-3, the J gene TRBJ2-7, with D perhaps TRBD1 (6 bases). Trimming left V 3 bases short and J 3 bases short, with 9 bases between. This CDR3 spans 13 amino acids. Looked up from germline, CDR1 is LGHNA and CDR2 is YSLEER.

The chain couples TRBV21-1 to TRBJ2-7; TRBD2, the table's D call, was not compared with the DNA. TRBV21-1 is a known pseudogene. The CDR3 runs 22 residues. The CDR3 coding sequence is TGTGCCAGCAGCAAAACGGGGTCTGAAGGACTAGCGGGGGGCCCGGTCTCCTACGAGCAGTACTTC. This translates into CASSKTGSEGLAGGPVSYEQYF.

This clone was observed a few times. V usage is TRBV9 and J usage is TRBJ2-5, with D possibly TRBD1 on 6 matching bases. Germline V gene lookup returns CDR1 SGDLS and CDR2 YYNGEE. This CDR3 is built from 13 residues. Trimming pared 5 bases from V and 5 bases from J, leaving 13 bases between. CDR3 coding DNA: TGTGCCAGCAGTCGGGGCAGGGGTGAGACCCAGTACTTC. Translated: CASSRGRGETQYF.

This chain uses TRBV7-8 with TRBJ1-3; D is unclear. Germline lookup yields CDR1 SGHVS and CDR2 FQNEAQ. This CDR3 is built from 16 residues. The V end was cut by 1 base, the J end by 2 bases, with 12 bases between. The CDR3 spells CASSLGLAMAGNTIYF. The CDR3 bases are TGTGCCAGCAGCTTAGGGTTGGCGATGGCTGGAAACACCATATATTTT.

The chain couples TRBV10-3 to TRBJ2-5; D is ambiguous. Trimming took off 6 bases at V and 3 bases at J, with 8 bases between the two ends. This CDR3 is built from 12 residues. Per germline, CDR1 ENHRY and CDR2 SYGVKD. In DNA form, the CDR3 reads TGTGCCATCAGCCACGTCGAAGAGACCCAGTACTTC. Residues: CAISHVEETQYF.

The CDR3: CASSRPRTVTSYEQYF. The DNA for the CDR3 is TGTGCCAGCAGTAGACCGCGGACGGTTACCTCCTACGAGCAGTACTTC. The chain has TRBV28 and TRBJ2-7; no clear D. Trimming cost V 5 bases and J 0 bases, with 17 bases left between them. The CDR3 contains 16 residues. Germline assignment: CDR1 MDHEN and CDR2 SYDVKM.

This clone was recorded a few times. This chain joins TRBV13 and TRBJ1-2, with 7 nucleotides matching TRBD1. The CDR3 has 14 amino acids. J gave up 4 bases and V 2 bases, and 4 bases lay outside the gene matches. CDR1 is PRHDT, CDR2 FYEKMQ, per germline (reference sequence). The CDR3 loop is CASSLTGQSYGYTF. DNA of the CDR3: TGTGCCAGCAGCTTAACGGGACAGTCCTATGGCTACACCTTC. The full variable domain, rest sourced from reference TRBV13 and TRBJ1-2, is AAGVIQSPRHLIKEKRETATLKCYPIPRHDTVYWYQQGPGQDPQFLISFYEKMQSDKGSIPDRFSAQQFSDYHSELNMSSLELGDSALYFCASSLTGQSYGYTFGSGTRLTVV.

Of note for this clone: Within the sample, other DNA sequences also encode this same CDR3. The chain joins TRBV19 to TRBJ2-1; no firm D call. Germline V CDR1 and CDR2: LNHDA, SQIVND (reference sequence). CDR3 size: 12 residues. Between the trimmed V and J ends, which lost 3 bases and 4 bases, there was a span of 4 bases. The CDR3 loop is CASSIGYNEQFF. For the CDR3, the DNA is TGTGCCAGTAGTATCGGATACAATGAGCAGTTCTTC.

The gene calls are TRBV7-9 and TRBJ1-1; D not resolved. Germline-derived CDR1 and CDR2 are SEHNR and FQNEAQ (reference sequence). The V and J ends lost 5 bases and 0 bases respectively, with 4 bases between them. The CDR3 consists of 12 residues. CDR3 DNA sequence: TGTGCCAGCAGCCATTTGAACACTGAAGCTTTCTTT. This gives the protein CASSHLNTEAFF.

This clone was seen a few times. The genes are TRBV20-1 and TRBJ1-2; no clear D gene. The CDR3 sequence is 10 residues long. Trimming shortened V by 6 bases and J by 3 bases, and 5 bases separated the two germline ends. The germline V gene encodes CDR1 DFQATT and CDR2 SNEGSKA (reference sequence). The CDR3 coding sequence is TGCAGTGCGCAGGACTATGGCTACACCTTC. Translated: CSAQDYGYTF.

This clone was seen only a few times. This CDR3 reads CASSLVRGRMNTEAFF. The CDR3 DNA reads as TGCGCCAGCAGCTTGGTCAGAGGGCGGATGAACACTGAAGCTTTCTTT. V and J are TRBV5-1 and TRBJ1-1; D not resolved. There are 16 residues in the CDR3. Germline V CDR1 and CDR2: SGHRS, YFSETQ. Trimming removed 0 bases from V and 0 bases from J, with 12 bases in between.

V and J are TRBV7-8 and TRBJ1-6; weak D call: TRBD1 (5 bases). V shed 4 bases and J shed 9 bases, with 10 bases lying between them. The CDR3 has 13 residues. Germline lookup yields CDR1 SGHVS and CDR2 FQNEAQ. The CDR3 sequence is CASSSGGGSPLHF. CDR3 in DNA: TGTGCCAGCAGCTCCGGCGGGGGTTCACCCCTCCACTTT.

V gene TRBV19 combines with J gene TRBJ1-2, with D perhaps matching TRBD1 (5 bases). Trimming shortened V by 7 bases and J by 5 bases, and 23 bases separated the two germline ends. Germline CDR1 is LNHDA and CDR2 is SQIVND (reference sequence). The CDR3 runs 16 residues. CDR3 sequence: CASTRAQGGHSYGYTF. For the CDR3, the DNA is TGTGCCAGTACTCGAGCTCAGGGCGGGCATTCTTATGGCTACACCTTC.

The genes are TRBV19 and TRBJ2-1, with D maybe TRBD2 (6 bases). The CDR3 has 14 residues. CDR1 is LNHDA, CDR2 SQIVND, per germline (reference sequence). Deletions cut 3 bases from V and 3 bases from J, with 9 bases between. CDR3 residues: CASSMGRIYNEQFF. In nucleotides, the CDR3 is TGTGCCAGTAGTATGGGGAGGATCTACAATGAGCAGTTCTTC.

The sample holds a few counts of this clone. Additional DNA sequences in this sample encode the identical CDR3. The V call is TRBV6-5, the J call TRBJ1-6, with 8 nucleotides matching TRBD1. V lost 6 bases and J lost 7; bases outside the gene matches: 5. The CDR3 is 14 amino acids. Germline V lookup: CDR1 MNHEY, CDR2 SVGAGI. Here the CDR3 DNA reads TGTGCCAGCAGCCCCGGACAGGGAAATTCACCCCTCCACTTT. Translation: CASSPGQGNSPLHF.

The chain couples TRBV30 to TRBJ2-7; TRBD1 matches at 8 bases. The CDR3 length is 13 residues. Germline loops: CDR1 GTSNPN, CDR2 SVGIG (reference sequence). The junction had 2 bases not matched to a gene; V was cut back by 3 bases and J by 1 base. CDR3 region: CAWRDRASYEQYF. CDR3 nucleotides: TGTGCCTGGAGGGACAGGGCATCCTACGAGCAGTACTTC.

In this sample, this clone turned up a few times. The rearrangement links TRBV19 to TRBJ2-2; D not certain. Germline assignment: CDR1 LNHDA and CDR2 SQIVND (reference sequence). The V and J ends lost 3 bases and 6 bases respectively, with 8 bases between them. The CDR3 consists of 13 residues. The DNA for the CDR3 is TGTGCCAGTAGTATTCTAATCCCCGGGGAGCTGTTTTTT. Translating gives CASSILIPGELFF.

As DNA, the CDR3 is TGCGCCAGCAGCTCCGGGACTAGCGTCACCGGGGAGCTGTTTTTT. Its translation is CASSSGTSVTGELFF. The chain couples TRBV5-1 to TRBJ2-2; TRBD2 matches at 10 bases. The CDR3 is made up of 15 amino acids. Germline V gene data show CDR1 as SGHRS and CDR2 as YFSETQ. V gave up 3 bases and J gave up 4 bases; unmatched junction bases: 3.

The chain combines TRBV5-4 with TRBJ2-1, with TRBD2 matching 7 bases. V lost 4 bases to trimming and J lost 1 base; unmatched junction nucleotides: 8. Per the germline V gene, CDR1 is SGHNT and CDR2 is YYREEE (reference sequence). This CDR3 is 16 amino acids long. CDR3 sequence: CASSTRWRESYNEQFF. CDR3 bases: TGTGCCAGCAGCACCCGGTGGCGGGAGTCCTACAATGAGCAGTTCTTC.

In this sample, this clone turned up a few times. This chain links TRBV9 with TRBJ1-2; 7 nucleotides line up with TRBD1. This CDR3 has 13 residues. Germline values: CDR1 SGDLS, CDR2 YYNGEE. V trimming: 4 bases; J trimming: 11 bases; junction bases outside the gene matches: 11. CDR3 region: CASSLAGTEMYTF. The DNA for the CDR3 is TGTGCCAGCAGCCTAGCCGGGACAGAGATGTACACCTTC. Variable domain in full (rest from reference TRBV9 and TRBJ1-2): DSGVTQTPKHLITATGQRVTLRCSPRSGDLSVYWYQQSLDQGLQFLIQYYNGEERAKGNILERFSAQQFPDLHSELNLSSLELGDSALYFCASSLAGTEMYTFGSGTRLTVV.

This clone appeared a single time. The chain has TRBV28 and TRBJ2-7; a weak D match, TRBD1 (6 bases). CDR1 and CDR2 (germline): MDHEN, SYDVKM. V lost 5 bases to trimming and J lost 3 bases, with 8 bases between them. This CDR3 region has 12 residues. CDR3 sequence reads: CASSQGGYEQYF. Written as DNA, the CDR3 is TGTGCCAGCAGTCAAGGGGGCTACGAGCAGTACTTC.